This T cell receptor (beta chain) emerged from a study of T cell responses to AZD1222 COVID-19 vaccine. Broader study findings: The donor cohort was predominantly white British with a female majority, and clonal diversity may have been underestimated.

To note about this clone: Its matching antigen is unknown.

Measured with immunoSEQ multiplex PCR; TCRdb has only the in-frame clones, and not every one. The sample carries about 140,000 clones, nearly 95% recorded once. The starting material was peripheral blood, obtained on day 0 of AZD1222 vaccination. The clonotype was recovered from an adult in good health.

CDR3 region: CAWSAPGTSNQPQHF. The CDR3 DNA reads as TGTGCCTGGAGTGCCCCAGGGACGAGCAATCAGCCCCAGCATTTT. V usage is TRBV30 and J usage is TRBJ1-5, with TRBD1 as a possible D gene (5 bases). CDR3 length: 15 residues. In germline, CDR1 is GTSNPN, CDR2 SVGIG (reference sequence). Deletions cut 1 base from V and 1 base from J, with 11 bases between.